The rows below give T cell receptor beta chains drawn from one sample of a study of blood T cell repertoires in COVID-19. TCRdb's copy holds only in-frame clones and misses some; the assay was immunoSEQ multiplex PCR. The sample has around 230,000 clones; 65% to 85% are singletons. Specimen: peripheral blood. The receptors here all came from a woman aged 50 to 60 with acute or convalescent COVID-19. Both conserved end residues are part of each CDR3. D genes are given only for firm matches. The size field is filled for only some rows; it gives once, few, many or a size class.

d_gene: -
v_gene: TRBV18
abundance: -
CDR3aa: CASSRGTTTGELFF

d_gene: TRBD1
v_gene: TRBV5-1
abundance: -
CDR3aa: CASSLIQGAYEQYF

d_gene: TRBD1
v_gene: TRBV29-1
abundance: -
CDR3aa: CSVEEATGTEAFF

d_gene: -
v_gene: TRBV7-9
abundance: -
CDR3aa: CASSLEVGAAGEQYF

d_gene: -
v_gene: TRBV3-1/TRBV3-2
abundance: -
CDR3aa: CASSQGWSGFNEQFF

d_gene: -
v_gene: TRBV5-1
abundance: -
CDR3aa: CASSLAAAPQETQYF

d_gene: -
v_gene: TRBV15
abundance: -
CDR3aa: CATSTPPSPSSYNEQFF

d_gene: TRBD2
v_gene: TRBV7-2
abundance: -
CDR3aa: CASSSWGGTLYEQYF

d_gene: TRBD1
v_gene: TRBV19
abundance: -
CDR3aa: CASSQSGQVYNEQFF

d_gene: -
v_gene: TRBV7-9
abundance: -
CDR3aa: CASSLGSGAQETQYF

d_gene: TRBD1
v_gene: TRBV6-6
abundance: -
CDR3aa: CASSYSGQGGYEQYF

d_gene: -
v_gene: TRBV5-1
abundance: -
CDR3aa: CASRSAPGTDTQYF

d_gene: TRBD2
v_gene: TRBV11-2
abundance: -
CDR3aa: CASSLRAGGGTGELFF

d_gene: -
v_gene: TRBV15
abundance: -
CDR3aa: CATSTRRGEGYTF

d_gene: -
v_gene: TRBV12-3/TRBV12-4
abundance: -
CDR3aa: CASRGDGNYGYTF

d_gene: -
v_gene: TRBV6-5
abundance: -
CDR3aa: CASSYSQGPTEAFF

d_gene: TRBD1
v_gene: TRBV5-1
abundance: few
CDR3aa: CASSPRTGEGLDEKLFF

d_gene: TRBD1
v_gene: TRBV6-1
abundance: -
CDR3aa: CASSENPGTGKKLFF

d_gene: -
v_gene: TRBV27
abundance: once
CDR3aa: CASSLLGQGVGNTEAFF

d_gene: TRBD2
v_gene: TRBV5-1
abundance: -
CDR3aa: CASSSPGLATDTQYF

d_gene: TRBD2
v_gene: TRBV6-2/TRBV6-3
abundance: -
CDR3aa: CASSYSMVAGEYSYEQYF

d_gene: -
v_gene: TRBV5-5
abundance: -
CDR3aa: CASSLAAVRTYEQYF

d_gene: TRBD1
v_gene: TRBV19
abundance: -
CDR3aa: CASSIPWRDRAPIQYF

d_gene: TRBD1
v_gene: TRBV12-5
abundance: once
CDR3aa: CASGLPNRSGTAYTGELFF

d_gene: TRBD1
v_gene: TRBV19
abundance: -
CDR3aa: CASGGQGLHNEQFF

d_gene: TRBD1
v_gene: TRBV2
abundance: -
CDR3aa: CASRRTGNQPQHF

d_gene: TRBD2
v_gene: TRBV27
abundance: -
CDR3aa: CASRLAGGADTQYF

d_gene: -
v_gene: TRBV9
abundance: -
CDR3aa: CASQDSLSYEQYF

d_gene: TRBD2
v_gene: TRBV29-1
abundance: -
CDR3aa: CSVPREGSYEQYF

d_gene: TRBD2
v_gene: TRBV5-1
abundance: -
CDR3aa: CASSLAAASGTQWEQFF

d_gene: -
v_gene: TRBV11-1
abundance: few
CDR3aa: CASSPTRGLDTEAFF

d_gene: TRBD1
v_gene: TRBV25-1
abundance: -
CDR3aa: CASSARTGMNTEAFF

d_gene: TRBD2
v_gene: TRBV27
abundance: -
CDR3aa: CASSLLAGALYEQYF

d_gene: -
v_gene: TRBV11-3
abundance: -
CDR3aa: CASSLATQGGGTGELFF

d_gene: -
v_gene: TRBV19
abundance: -
CDR3aa: CAIYRVDTGELFF

d_gene: TRBD2
v_gene: TRBV6-5
abundance: -
CDR3aa: CASSYSTSGNQETQYF

d_gene: TRBD1
v_gene: TRBV10-3
abundance: -
CDR3aa: CAIRDRLLNTEAFF

d_gene: -
v_gene: TRBV14
abundance: -
CDR3aa: CASSGSGVRGGGEQFF

d_gene: TRBD1
v_gene: TRBV24-1
abundance: -
CDR3aa: CATSDSADRGYEQYF

d_gene: -
v_gene: TRBV6-5
abundance: once
CDR3aa: CASSPRLTPYEQYF

d_gene: TRBD2
v_gene: TRBV29-1
abundance: once
CDR3aa: CSVVTSGRRETQYF

d_gene: TRBD1
v_gene: TRBV3-1/TRBV3-2
abundance: -
CDR3aa: CASSPRSLGAQGGAFF

d_gene: TRBD1
v_gene: TRBV3-1/TRBV3-2
abundance: once
CDR3aa: CASSQEGTGGGYGYTF

d_gene: TRBD1
v_gene: TRBV6-5
abundance: once
CDR3aa: CASKTGPGEQYF

d_gene: -
v_gene: TRBV5-1
abundance: -
CDR3aa: CASSTLRDNSYEQYF

d_gene: TRBD1
v_gene: TRBV19
abundance: few
CDR3aa: CASTLRGTGYNQPQHF

d_gene: -
v_gene: TRBV5-3
abundance: -
CDR3aa: CARRGRNSNQPQHF

d_gene: -
v_gene: TRBV21-1
abundance: -
CDR3aa: CASSKGSSGKTGELFF

d_gene: TRBD2
v_gene: TRBV19
abundance: -
CDR3aa: CASKLSGEYNEQFF

d_gene: TRBD1
v_gene: TRBV2
abundance: few
CDR3aa: CASSDSTGGNQPQHF

d_gene: TRBD2
v_gene: TRBV19
abundance: -
CDR3aa: CASSIAAGLAAYEQYF

d_gene: -
v_gene: TRBV18
abundance: -
CDR3aa: CASSPGPQGETQYF

d_gene: TRBD2
v_gene: TRBV11-3
abundance: once
CDR3aa: CASSVTSGSRELFF

d_gene: TRBD2
v_gene: TRBV27
abundance: -
CDR3aa: CASSLSGGSHYNEQFF

d_gene: -
v_gene: TRBV6-5
abundance: -
CDR3aa: CASSYGSTGSLAFF

d_gene: -
v_gene: TRBV27
abundance: -
CDR3aa: CASSLSGRATDTQYF

d_gene: TRBD1
v_gene: TRBV5-8
abundance: -
CDR3aa: CASIRTGGYEQYF

d_gene: TRBD2
v_gene: TRBV13
abundance: -
CDR3aa: CASSLVLAGGGEQFF

d_gene: -
v_gene: TRBV10-3
abundance: -
CDR3aa: CAIRHSTYEQYF